This entry lists 5 T cell receptor beta chains sequenced from one sample in a study of PD-L1 blockade in urothelial cancer. The assay was immunoSEQ multiplex PCR, and TCRdb's table has in-frame clones only and misses some. The profile shows 100,000 or so clones, about nine tenths of them singletons. The sequences come from PBMCs, collected around atezolizumab (anti-PD-L1) treatment. These receptors all come from a woman of 80 years or more with urothelial cancer.

The chain combines TRBV9 with TRBJ1-5; 8 bases match TRBD1. V lost 5 bases, J lost 2 bases, and 6 bases stayed unmatched. CDR3 length: 15 amino acids. The germline V gene has CDR1 SGDLS and CDR2 YYNGEE. This chain's CDR3 is CASSRQGIGNQPQHF. As DNA, the CDR3 is TGTGCCAGCAGTCGACAGGGGATTGGCAATCAGCCCCAGCATTTT.

This clone has just one count. V gene TRBV7-8 combines with J gene TRBJ2-7; TRBD1 matches 7 bases. The length of the CDR3 is 16 residues. With V trimmed by 1 base and J by 0 bases, 6 bases remained unmatched. Germline V lookup: CDR1 SGHVS, CDR2 FQNEAQ. The chain's CDR3 is CASSLDVGDSSYEQYF. The CDR3 nucleotides are TGTGCCAGCAGCTTAGATGTAGGGGACAGCTCCTACGAGCAGTACTTC.

As concerns this clone: The junction differs from germline at one of its ends, possibly a read error. This rearrangement joins TRBV18 to TRBJ1-5, with D perhaps TRBD1 (6 bases). The CDR3 covers 14 residues. The germline CDR1 and CDR2 sequences are KGHSH and LQKENI. The CDR3 nucleotides are TGTGCCAGCTCAGCCGGGACACCCGATCAGGCCCAGCATTTT. Residues: CASSAGTPDQAQHF.

As concerns this clone: This sample also contains other DNA sequences that code for the same CDR3. The chain is built from TRBV5-1 and TRBJ2-7, with a tentative D call TRBD1 (6 bases). Germline V gives CDR1 SGHRS, CDR2 YFSETQ. The CDR3 has 13 amino acids. V lost 1 base and J 6 bases, leaving 11 bases between the germline ends. The DNA of the CDR3 is TGCGCCAGCAGCTTGACAGGGCTCGGCGAGCAGTACTTC. This gives the protein CASSLTGLGEQYF. Complete variable domain (other parts from reference TRBV5-1 and TRBJ2-7): KAGVTQTPRYLIKTRGQQVTLSCSPISGHRSVSWYQQTPGQGLQFLFEYFSETQRNKGNFPGRFSGRQFSNSRSEMNVSTLELGDSALYLCASSLTGLGEQYFGPGTRLTVT.

The chain is built from TRBV5-1 and TRBJ2-1, with 7 bases lining up with TRBD2. This CDR3 has 16 residues. Germline CDR1 reads SGHRS; CDR2 reads YFSETQ. V dropped 2 bases and J dropped 1; count of bases not matched to a gene: 6. The CDR3 loop reads CASSFPAGSSYNEQFF. The CDR3 DNA is TGCGCCAGCAGCTTCCCAGCGGGGTCATCCTACAATGAGCAGTTCTTC. The whole variable domain, filled in from reference TRBV5-1 and TRBJ2-1, reads KAGVTQTPRYLIKTRGQQVTLSCSPISGHRSVSWYQQTPGQGLQFLFEYFSETQRNKGNFPGRFSGRQFSNSRSEMNVSTLELGDSALYLCASSFPAGSSYNEQFFGPGTRLTVL.